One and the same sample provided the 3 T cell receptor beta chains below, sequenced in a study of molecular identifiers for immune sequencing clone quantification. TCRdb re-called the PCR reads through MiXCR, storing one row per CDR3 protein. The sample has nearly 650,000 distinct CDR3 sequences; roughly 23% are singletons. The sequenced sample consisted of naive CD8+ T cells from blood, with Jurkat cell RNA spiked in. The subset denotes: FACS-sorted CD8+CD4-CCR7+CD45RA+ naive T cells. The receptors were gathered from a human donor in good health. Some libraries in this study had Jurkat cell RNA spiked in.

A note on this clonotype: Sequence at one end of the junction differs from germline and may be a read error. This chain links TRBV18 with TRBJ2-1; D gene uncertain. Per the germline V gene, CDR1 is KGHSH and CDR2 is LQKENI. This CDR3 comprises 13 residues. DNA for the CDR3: TGTGCCGGCTCACCACCCAACTACAATGAGCAGTTCTTC. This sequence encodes CAGSPPNYNEQFF.

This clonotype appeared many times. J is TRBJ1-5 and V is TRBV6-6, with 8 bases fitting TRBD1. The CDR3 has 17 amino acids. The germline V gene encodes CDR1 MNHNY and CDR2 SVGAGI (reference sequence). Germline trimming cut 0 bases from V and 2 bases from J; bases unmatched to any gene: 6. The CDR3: CASSYSIGQGGNQPQHF. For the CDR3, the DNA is TGTGCCAGCAGTTACTCCATAGGACAGGGCGGCAATCAGCCCCAGCATTTT.

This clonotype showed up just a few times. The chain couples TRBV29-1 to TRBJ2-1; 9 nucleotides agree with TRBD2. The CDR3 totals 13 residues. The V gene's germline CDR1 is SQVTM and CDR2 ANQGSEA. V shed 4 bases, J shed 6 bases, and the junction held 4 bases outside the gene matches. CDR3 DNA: TGCAGCGTTGTTAGCGGGAGTGGCAATGAGCAGTTCTTC. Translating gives CSVVSGSGNEQFF.